The sequence of this T cell receptor beta chain was determined in a study of T-cell reconstitution after alpha-beta-depleted transplantation in children. During its preparation, the TCRbeta library received unique molecular identifiers. TCRdb used MiXCR to reprocess the PCR reads, holding one entry per CDR3 protein. The table includes some 220,000 distinct CDR3 sequences, under 9.5% detected once. The CDR3 extends over 15 amino acids. Looked up from germline, CDR1 is SGHVS and CDR2 is FQNEAQ. The junction had 5 bases not matched to a gene; V was cut back by 4 bases and J by 7 bases. The rearrangement joins TRBV7-8 to TRBJ2-1, with 12 positions matching TRBD2. Here the sequenced sample was PBMCs from the stem cell graft donor, taken from the stem cell graft. This TCR derives from a human donor who donated a stem cell graft to a child with acute lymphoblastic leukemia. CDR3 protein: CASSSSTSGGNEQFF. The CDR3, as DNA: TGTGCCAGCAGCTCTTCGACTAGCGGGGGAAATGAGCAGTTCTTC.